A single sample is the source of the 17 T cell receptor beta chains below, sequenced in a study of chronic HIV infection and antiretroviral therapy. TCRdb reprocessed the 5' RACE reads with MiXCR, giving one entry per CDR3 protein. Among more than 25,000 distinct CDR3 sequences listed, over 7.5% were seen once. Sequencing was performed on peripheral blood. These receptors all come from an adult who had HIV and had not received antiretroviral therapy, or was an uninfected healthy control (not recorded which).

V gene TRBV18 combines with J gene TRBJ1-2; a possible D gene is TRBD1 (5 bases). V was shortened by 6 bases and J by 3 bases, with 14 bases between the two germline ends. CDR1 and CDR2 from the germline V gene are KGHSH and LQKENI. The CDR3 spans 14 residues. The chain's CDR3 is CASSHGADYYGYTF. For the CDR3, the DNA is TGTGCCAGCTCGCACGGGGCAGATTACTATGGCTACACCTTC.

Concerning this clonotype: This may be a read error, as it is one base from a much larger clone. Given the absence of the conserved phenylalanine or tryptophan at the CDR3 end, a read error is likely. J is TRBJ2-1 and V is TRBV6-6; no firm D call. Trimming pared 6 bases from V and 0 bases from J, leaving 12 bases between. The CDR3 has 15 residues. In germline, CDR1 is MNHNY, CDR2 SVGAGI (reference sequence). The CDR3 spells CASRPDGSSYNEQFL. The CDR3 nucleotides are TGTGCCAGCAGACCGGACGGAAGCTCCTACAATGAGCAGTTCCTC.

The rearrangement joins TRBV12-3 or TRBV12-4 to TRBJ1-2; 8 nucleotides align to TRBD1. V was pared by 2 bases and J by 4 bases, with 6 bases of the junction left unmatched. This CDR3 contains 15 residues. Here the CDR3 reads CASSLNQGAGYGYTF. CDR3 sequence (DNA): TGTGCCAGCAGTTTAAATCAGGGGGCTGGCTATGGCTACACCTTC.

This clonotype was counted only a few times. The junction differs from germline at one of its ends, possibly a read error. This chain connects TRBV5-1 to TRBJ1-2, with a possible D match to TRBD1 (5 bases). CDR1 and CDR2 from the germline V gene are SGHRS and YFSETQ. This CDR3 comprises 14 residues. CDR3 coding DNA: TGCGCCAGCAGGACGGACATGAATAACTATGGCGACACCTTC. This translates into CASRTDMNNYGDTF.

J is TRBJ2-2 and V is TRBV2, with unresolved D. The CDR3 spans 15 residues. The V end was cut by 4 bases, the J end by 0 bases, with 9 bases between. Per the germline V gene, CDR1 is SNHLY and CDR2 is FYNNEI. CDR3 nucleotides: TGTGCCAGCAGTGTTGGGGTCTCGAACACCGGGGAGCTGTTTTTT. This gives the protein CASSVGVSNTGELFF.

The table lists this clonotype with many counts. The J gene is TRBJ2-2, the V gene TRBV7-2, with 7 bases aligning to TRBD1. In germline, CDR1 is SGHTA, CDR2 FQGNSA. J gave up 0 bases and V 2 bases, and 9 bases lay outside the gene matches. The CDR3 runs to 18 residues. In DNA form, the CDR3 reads TGTGCCAGCAGCTTAAACCCCCCCGGGACAGCGAACACCGGGGAGCTGTTTTTT. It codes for CASSLNPPGTANTGELFF.

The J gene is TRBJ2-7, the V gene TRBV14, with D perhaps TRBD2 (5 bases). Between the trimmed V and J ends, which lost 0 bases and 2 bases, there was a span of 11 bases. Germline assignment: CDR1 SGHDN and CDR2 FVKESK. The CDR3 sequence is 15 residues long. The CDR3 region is CASSQEGARPYEQYF. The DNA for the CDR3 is TGTGCCAGCAGCCAAGAGGGAGCACGTCCCTACGAGCAGTACTTC.

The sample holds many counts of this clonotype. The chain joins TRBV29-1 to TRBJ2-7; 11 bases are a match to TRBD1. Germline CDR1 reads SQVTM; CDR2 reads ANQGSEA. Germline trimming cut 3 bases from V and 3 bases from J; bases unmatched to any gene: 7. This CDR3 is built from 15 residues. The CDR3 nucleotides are TGCAGCGTTGACGAGAGCGGGACAGGGGGCTACGAGCAGTACTTC. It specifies CSVDESGTGGYEQYF.

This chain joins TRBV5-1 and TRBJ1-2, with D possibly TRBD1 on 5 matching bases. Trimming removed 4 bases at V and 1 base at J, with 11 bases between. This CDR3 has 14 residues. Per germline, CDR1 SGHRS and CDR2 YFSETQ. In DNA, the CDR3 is TGCGCCAGCAGCCCACAGGAATTTAACTATGGCTACACCTTC. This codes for CASSPQEFNYGYTF.

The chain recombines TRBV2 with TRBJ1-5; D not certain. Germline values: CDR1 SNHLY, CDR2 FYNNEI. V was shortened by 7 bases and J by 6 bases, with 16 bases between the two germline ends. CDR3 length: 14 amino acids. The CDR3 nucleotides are TGTGCCAGCACCCAAATTCCCACCGCTCAGCCCCAGCATTTT. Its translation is CASTQIPTAQPQHF.

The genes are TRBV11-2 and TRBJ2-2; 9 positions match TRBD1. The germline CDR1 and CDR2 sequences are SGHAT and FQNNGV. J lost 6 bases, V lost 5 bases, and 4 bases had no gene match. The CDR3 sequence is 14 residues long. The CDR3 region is CASSPGTGPGELFF. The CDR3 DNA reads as TGTGCCAGCAGCCCCGGGACAGGGCCCGGGGAGCTGTTTTTT.

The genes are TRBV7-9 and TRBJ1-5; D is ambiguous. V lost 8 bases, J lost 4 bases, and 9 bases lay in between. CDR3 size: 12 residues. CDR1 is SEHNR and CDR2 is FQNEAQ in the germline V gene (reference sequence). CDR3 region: CASCWQNQPQHF. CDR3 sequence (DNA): TGTGCCAGCTGTTGGCAAAATCAGCCCCAGCATTTT.

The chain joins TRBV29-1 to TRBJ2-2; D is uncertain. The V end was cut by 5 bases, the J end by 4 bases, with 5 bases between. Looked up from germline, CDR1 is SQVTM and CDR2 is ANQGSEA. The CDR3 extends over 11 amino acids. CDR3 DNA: TGCAGCGTTCTACTCACCGGGGAGCTGTTTTTT. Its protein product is CSVLLTGELFF.

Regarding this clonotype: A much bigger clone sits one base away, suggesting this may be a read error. CDR3 in DNA: TGTGTTAGTGGTCTATACCAATTTGGCGGAGCCTATAATTCACCCCTCCACTTT. It encodes CVSGLYQFGGAYNSPLHF. This sequence joins TRBV12-5 and TRBJ1-6; D remains ambiguous. There are 18 residues in the CDR3. Germline V CDR1 and CDR2: LGHNT, FRNRAP.

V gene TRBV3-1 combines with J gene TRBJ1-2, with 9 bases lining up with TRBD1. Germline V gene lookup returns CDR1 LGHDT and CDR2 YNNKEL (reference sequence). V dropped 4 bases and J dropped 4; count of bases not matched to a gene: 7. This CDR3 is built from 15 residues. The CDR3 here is CASSPFGQGIYGYTF. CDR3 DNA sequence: TGTGCCAGCAGCCCCTTCGGACAGGGGATCTATGGCTACACCTTC.

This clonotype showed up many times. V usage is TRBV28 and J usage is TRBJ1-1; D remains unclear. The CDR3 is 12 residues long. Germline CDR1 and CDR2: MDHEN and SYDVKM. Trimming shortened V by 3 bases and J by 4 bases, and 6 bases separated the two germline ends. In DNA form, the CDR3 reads TGTGCCAGCAGTTTCCGAGGCACTGAAGCTTTCTTT. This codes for CASSFRGTEAFF.

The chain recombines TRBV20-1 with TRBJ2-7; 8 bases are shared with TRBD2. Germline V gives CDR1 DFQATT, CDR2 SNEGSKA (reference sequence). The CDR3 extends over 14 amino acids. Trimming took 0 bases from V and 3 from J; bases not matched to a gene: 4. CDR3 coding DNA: TGCAGTGCTAGAGATTTAGCGGGACTCTACGAGCAGTACTTC. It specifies CSARDLAGLYEQYF.